This TCR beta chain comes out of a study of blood T cell repertoires in COVID-19. Study-wide context: Collection of acute and convalescent COVID-19 samples took place in the United States, Italy and Spain. Sample material is recorded as cDNA or gDNA derived from T cells, B-cell-depleted T cells, or PBMCs.

Authors' analysis steps: Reference gene primers were amplified, and this amplification served to estimate nucleated cell counts. Repertoires were generated with immunoSEQ multiplex PCR, while TCRdb's copy carries only in-frame clones and drops some. V and J calls and clone size follow that table, whereas D and trimming were derived from the DNA. The sample includes about 130,000 clones, 85% of them seen just once. The CDR3 loop spans 14 amino acids. Trimming cost V 0 bases and J 3 bases, with 7 bases left between them. The germline CDR1 and CDR2 sequences are SGHRS and YFSETQ. The chain is built from TRBV5-1 and TRBJ1-5; D uncertain. The sequence derives from a man of 80 years or more with active or convalescent COVID-19. The material sequenced was peripheral blood. DNA of the CDR3: TGCGCCAGCAGCTTGGGGCCCCCCAATCAGCCCCAGCATTTT. Translated: CASSLGPPNQPQHF.